The rows below give T cell receptor beta chains drawn from one sample of a study of blood T cell repertoires in COVID-19. Sequencing was performed with immunoSEQ multiplex PCR; in TCRdb, only in-frame clones are kept and a portion is missing. The sample holds roughly 62,000 clones, roughly 84% seen once. The specimen sequenced was peripheral blood. Every receptor here comes from a man of 80 years or more with COVID-19, enrolled during active disease. The CDR3 runs from the conserved cysteine through the conserved F or W. D genes are given only for firm matches. Clone size is given for some rows only: seen once, a few or many times, or a class if the clone is expanded.

d_gene	v_gene	j_gene	abundance	CDR3aa	CDR3nt
TRBD2	TRBV5-1	TRBJ2-3	once	CASSLVRGGDTDTQYF	TGCGCCAGCAGCTTGGTGCGGGGGGGCGACACAGATACGCAGTATTTT
TRBD1	TRBV30	TRBJ1-4	.	CAWNPQGAPNEKLFF	TGTGCCTGGAACCCACAGGGGGCCCCTAATGAAAAACTGTTTTTT
TRBD1	TRBV7-2	TRBJ1-4	.	CASRATGGSTNEKLFF	TGTGCCAGCAGGGCTACAGGGGGCTCAACTAATGAAAAACTGTTTTTT
.	TRBV12-3/TRBV12-4	TRBJ1-2	.	CASREVASGGYTF	TGTGCCAGCAGAGAGGTGGCGTCTGGTGGCTACACCTTC
.	TRBV5-1	TRBJ1-2	.	CASSFLAGATQGYTF	TGCGCCAGCAGCTTCTTAGCAGGGGCGACGCAGGGCTACACCTTC
.	TRBV5-1	TRBJ1-1	.	CASSWRGGANTEAFF	TGCGCCAGCAGCTGGCGGGGAGGGGCGAACACTGAAGCTTTCTTT
TRBD2	TRBV7-2	TRBJ2-1	.	CASSLLSSGGISSYNEQFF	TGTGCCAGCAGCTTATTGTCTAGCGGGGGCATCAGCTCCTACAATGAGCAGTTCTTC
.	TRBV5-1	TRBJ1-3	once	CASSLDGGVSGNTIYF	TGCGCCAGCAGCTTGGATGGCGGCGTTTCTGGAAACACCATATATTTT
.	TRBV28	TRBJ1-4	.	CASSLKAGNEKLFF	TGTGCCAGCAGTTTAAAGGCGGGTAATGAAAAACTGTTTTTT
TRBD1	TRBV29-1	TRBJ2-1	.	CSGQGAGHEQFF	TGCAGCGGACAGGGGGCGGGTCATGAGCAGTTCTTC
.	TRBV2	TRBJ2-3	few	CASSPRRGSRTTDTQYF	TGTGCCAGCAGTCCCCGCAGGGGCTCTAGGACCACAGATACGCAGTATTTT
TRBD2	TRBV9	TRBJ2-1	.	CASSPLAGGASYNEQFF	TGTGCCAGCAGCCCCTTAGCGGGGGGTGCCTCCTACAATGAGCAGTTCTTC
.	TRBV28	TRBJ1-6	few	CASSYLATGRPDNSPLHF	TGTGCCAGCAGTTATCTGGCTACCGGGAGACCCGATAATTCACCCCTCCACTTT
TRBD1	TRBV29-1	TRBJ1-1	.	CSAGQGLGAGTEAFF	TGCAGCGCCGGACAGGGGCTTGGGGCTGGCACTGAAGCTTTCTTT
.	TRBV5-5	TRBJ1-2	.	CASSSAVYGYTF	TGTGCCAGCAGTTCGGCGGTTTATGGCTACACCTTC
.	TRBV9	TRBJ1-3	.	CASSLLGNTIYF	TGTGCCAGCAGCCTTTTGGGAAACACCATATATTTT
TRBD1	TRBV28	TRBJ1-5	.	CASRSQGARNQPQHF	TGTGCCAGCAGGTCACAGGGGGCGCGGAATCAGCCCCAGCATTTT
.	TRBV4-2	TRBJ1-1	.	CASSQDLGGDTEAFF	TGTGCCAGCAGCCAAGATTTAGGGGGGGACACTGAAGCTTTCTTT
.	TRBV4-3	TRBJ1-1	.	CASREGPEAFF	TGCGCCAGCCGGGAAGGGCCTGAAGCTTTCTTT
TRBD1	TRBV15	TRBJ1-4	.	CATSREGQGAEKLFF	TGTGCCACCAGCAGAGAGGGACAGGGCGCCGAAAAACTGTTTTTT
.	TRBV18	TRBJ1-2	.	CASSPPRVNYGYTF	TGTGCCAGCTCACCACCCAGGGTCAACTATGGCTACACCTTC
TRBD2	TRBV4-2	TRBJ2-7	.	CASSPRGGSEQYF	TGTGCCAGCAGCCCGAGGGGAGGGAGCGAGCAGTACTTC
.	TRBV27	TRBJ2-3	.	CASSLLVGTDTQYF	TGTGCCAGCAGTCTACTCGTAGGCACAGATACGCAGTATTTT
TRBD2	TRBV18	TRBJ2-7	.	CASSPTGTSGGYEQYF	TGTGCCAGCTCACCGACCGGGACTAGCGGGGGGTACGAGCAGTACTTC
TRBD1	TRBV7-9	TRBJ2-4	.	CASSLAPGTGVRIQYF	TGTGCCAGCAGCTTAGCCCCCGGGACAGGGGTTCGCATTCAGTACTTC
TRBD2	TRBV6-2/TRBV6-3	TRBJ2-1	.	CASSGTSGRGVSYNEQFF	TGTGCCAGCAGCGGGACTAGCGGGAGAGGGGTTTCCTACAATGAGCAGTTCTTC
TRBD1	TRBV19	TRBJ1-4	.	CASIDRVGNEKLFF	TGTGCCAGTATTGACAGGGTTGGGAATGAAAAACTGTTTTTT
.	TRBV2	TRBJ1-4	medium-sized	CASSGTGGRLFF	TGTGCCAGCAGTGGGACCGGGGGGAGACTGTTTTTT
.	TRBV30	TRBJ2-2	.	CACLGVGTGELFF	TGTGCCTGCCTCGGGGTGGGGACCGGGGAGCTGTTTTTT